The rows below give T cell receptor beta chains drawn from one sample of a study of post-analysis software for immune sequencing data. From the PCR reads, TCRdb called clonotypes with MiXCR, one entry per CDR3 protein. The data contain over 150,000 distinct CDR3 sequences, roughly 31% of them singletons. Sequenced input: blood. The receptor source for this set is a girl aged 10-17 years with multiple sclerosis. CDR3s include the opening cysteine and the closing phenylalanine or tryptophan. The order of the fields is D gene, J gene, clone size, CDR3 length, V gene, CDR3 DNA, CDR3 protein. The D gene is left open where the match is weak. Rows give clone size only sometimes, using once, few, many, or a class for an expanded clone.

. TRBJ1-1 few 13 TRBV12-3/TRBV12-4 TGTGCCAGCAGAGATCAGGGGTACACTGAAGCTTTCTTT CASRDQGYTEAFF
TRBD2 TRBJ2-3 . 17 TRBV11-2 TGTGCCAGCAGCCGAAGAGGACTAGCGGGCTTCACAGATACGCAGTATTTT CASSRRGLAGFTDTQYF
. TRBJ1-1 . 12 TRBV15 TGTGCCACCAGCCCCATATGGGGTGAAGCTTTCTTT CATSPIWGEAFF
. TRBJ2-7 few 20 TRBV20-1 TGCAGTGCTAGAGTACAGGCGTTAAGGTGGGATACAGTCTCCTACAATGAGCAGTACTTC CSARVQALRWDTVSYNEQYF
. TRBJ1-1 . 11 TRBV7-9 TGTGCCAGCAGCTTAATACAAGAAGCTTTCTTT CASSLIQEAFF
TRBD1 TRBJ2-7 many 14 TRBV29-1 TGCAGCGCTTCCGACAGGGACGGTTCCTACGAGCAGTACTTC CSASDRDGSYEQYF
TRBD2 TRBJ2-7 many 15 TRBV7-2 TGTGCCAGCAGCTACACCGGGACTACACCCTACGAGCAGTACTTC CASSYTGTTPYEQYF
. TRBJ2-1 many 16 TRBV12-3/TRBV12-4 TGTGCCAGCAGTTTTCTTCGGGCATTCTCCTACAATGAGCAGTTCTTC CASSFLRAFSYNEQFF
. TRBJ2-5 few 16 TRBV28 TGTGCCAGCAGTTTACCTTCGACCCCAGCCGGGTGGGAGCAGTACTTC CASSLPSTPAGWEQYF
TRBD2 TRBJ2-7 many 13 TRBV4-1 TGCGCCAGCAGCCTGGGACTAGTGGACGAGCAGTACTTC CASSLGLVDEQYF
. TRBJ2-2 . 15 TRBV5-1 TGCGCCAGCAGCATACAGGGACTGACGGGCGGGGAGCTGTTTTTT CASSIQGLTGGELFF
TRBD1 TRBJ2-7 many 15 TRBV29-1 TGCAGCGTTTCCGGGACAGGGAGATCCTCCTACGAGCAGTACTTC CSVSGTGRSSYEQYF
TRBD2 TRBJ2-7 . 14 TRBV9 TGTGCCAGCTCTCCTGCGGGAGCCCTCTACGAGCAGTACTTC CASSPAGALYEQYF
. TRBJ1-2 few 14 TRBV6-1 TGTGCCAGCAGTGAAGTGACAGCTTTCTATGGCTACACCTTC CASSEVTAFYGYTF
. TRBJ1-2 many 12 TRBV6-5 TGTGCCAGCAGTACGGGGGGCTATGGCTACACCTTC CASSTGGYGYTF
. TRBJ2-5 many 16 TRBV7-6 TGTGCCAGCAGCTTAACCGCCAGGGGAGAGGAGGAGACCCAGTACTTC CASSLTARGEEETQYF
. TRBJ1-3 . 16 TRBV9 TGTGCCAGCAGCCCACCCTCCGCCTACTCTGGAAACACCATATATTTT CASSPPSAYSGNTIYF
TRBD1 TRBJ2-5 . 16 TRBV14 TGTGCCAGCAGCCCTCGGGACAGCCTCCTCCAAGAGACCCAGTACTTC CASSPRDSLLQETQYF